A single sample is the source of the 12 T cell receptor beta chains below, sequenced in a study of CD8 T cells in Susac syndrome. Random hexamers were used to reverse transcribe an amount of about 0.45 to 1 ug RNA. MiXCR, run by TCRdb on the immunoSEQ multiplex PCR reads, gives a single entry per CDR3 protein. Of approximately 210,000 distinct CDR3 sequences in the sample, 95% were seen once. The sample consisted of CD4+ T cells from PBMCs. These receptors were collected from a human donor with multiple sclerosis.

The chain combines TRBV25-1 with TRBJ2-2; tentative D call: TRBD2 (6 bases). V was clipped by 3 bases and J by 8 bases, with 16 bases between them. The germline CDR1 and CDR2 sequences are MGHDK and SYGVNS. CDR3 size: 15 residues. The CDR3 bases are TGTGCCAGCAGTGACGCGGCAGGAGGGGTTGGGGAGCTGTTTTTT. This sequence encodes CASSDAAGGVGELFF.

This chain links TRBV28 with TRBJ2-7; the D gene could be TRBD1 or TRBD2 (5 bases each). In germline, CDR1 is MDHEN, CDR2 SYDVKM. The CDR3 length is 12 residues. Deletions cut 8 bases from V and 12 bases from J, with 20 bases between. CDR3 nucleotide sequence: TGTGCCAGCCGCACTCCCGGGACCGGAAGGTACTTC. It translates to CASRTPGTGRYF.

The rearrangement joins TRBV23-1 to TRBJ2-7; D is possibly TRBD1 or TRBD2 (5 bases each). TRBV23-1 is classed as an ORF, of uncertain function. The CDR3 spans 11 residues. The germline V and J ends were trimmed by 3 bases and 6 bases, with 6 bases remaining between them. This CDR3 is CASSQGPEQYF. The CDR3 coding sequence is TGCGCCAGCAGTCAGGGACCCGAGCAGTACTTC.

The rearrangement links TRBV20-1 to TRBJ2-1, with 13 bases lining up with TRBD2. Losses at the gene ends were 6 bases for V and 4 bases for J; bases not matched to a gene: 12. The CDR3 has 17 residues. CDR1 and CDR2 from the germline V gene are DFQATT and SNEGSKA (reference sequence). The CDR3 sequence is CSAKGLAGALPYNEQFF. The CDR3 bases are TGCAGTGCCAAAGGACTAGCGGGAGCCCTACCTTACAATGAGCAGTTCTTC.

This clonotype was recorded once. As DNA, the CDR3 is TGCAGTGCTAGAGATCTAGGGACTCCCAATGAGCAGTTCTTC. Amino acid sequence: CSARDLGTPNEQFF. V gene TRBV20-1 combines with J gene TRBJ2-1, with D possibly TRBD2 on 6 matching bases. V lost 0 bases and J 6 bases, leaving 12 bases between the germline ends. Per the germline V gene, CDR1 is DFQATT and CDR2 is SNEGSKA (reference sequence). The CDR3 is 14 amino acids.

The V call is TRBV20-1, the J call TRBJ2-7; tentatively, D is TRBD1 (5 bases). The CDR3 is made up of 11 amino acids. V shed 6 bases and J shed 4 bases, with 10 bases lying between them. Germline V lookup: CDR1 DFQATT, CDR2 SNEGSKA (reference sequence). This chain's CDR3 is CSASQGYEQYF. DNA for the CDR3: TGCAGTGCCAGCCAGGGTTACGAGCAGTACTTC.

The chain couples TRBV4-1 to TRBJ1-1; no clear D gene. Germline V CDR1 and CDR2: MGHRA, YSYEKL. The CDR3 is 15 amino acids. V was clipped by 4 bases and J by 0 bases, with 12 bases between them. The CDR3 loop is CASSRSLGVNTEAFF. The CDR3, as DNA: TGCGCCAGCAGCCGATCATTGGGAGTGAACACTGAAGCTTTCTTT.

The V gene is TRBV6-6, the J gene TRBJ2-5; 9 nucleotides match TRBD2. Unmatched junction bases numbered 6, after V lost 6 bases and J lost 1 base. This CDR3 has 15 residues. CDR1 and CDR2 (germline): MNHNY, SVGAGI (reference sequence). The CDR3: CASRARSGSQETQYF. The CDR3 DNA reads as TGTGCCAGCAGGGCCCGTAGCGGGAGCCAAGAGACCCAGTACTTC.

The chain couples TRBV7-2 to TRBJ2-2; TRBD2 matches at 8 bases. The V gene's germline CDR1 is SGHTA and CDR2 FQGNSA. After removal of 4 bases from V and 7 bases from J, the junction contained 5 bases not matched to a gene. The CDR3 spans 14 residues. For the CDR3, the DNA is TGTGCCAGCAGCTCCCTGCGGGGGGTCGGGGAGCTGTTTTTT. It codes for CASSSLRGVGELFF.

This clonotype was found once. J is TRBJ2-3 and V is TRBV12-3 or TRBV12-4; no firm D call. Trimming cost V 0 bases and J 2 bases, with 9 bases left between them. The CDR3 runs 15 residues. CDR3 residues: CASSLAIGSTDTQYF. CDR3 bases: TGTGCCAGCAGTTTAGCGATCGGATCCACAGATACGCAGTATTTT.

The chain is built from TRBV29-1 and TRBJ2-7; D may be TRBD2 (5 bases). V shed 4 bases and J shed 0 bases, with 13 bases lying between them. Germline assignment: CDR1 SQVTM and CDR2 ANQGSEA. CDR3 length equals 14 residues. CDR3 loop: CSVAPSGRSYEQYF. The CDR3 DNA reads TGCAGCGTTGCGCCAAGCGGCCGCTCCTACGAGCAGTACTTC.

V and J are TRBV29-1 and TRBJ2-1, with 8 bases matching TRBD1. In germline, CDR1 is SQVTM, CDR2 ANQGSEA. The ends lost 4 bases at V and 7 bases at J; junction bases unmatched: 6. The CDR3 contains 13 residues. CDR3 coding DNA: TGCAGCGTTGCCGGAACAGGGGGGAATGAGCAGTTCTTC. Its translation is CSVAGTGGNEQFF.